This TCR beta chain is drawn from a study of T-cell reconstitution after alpha-beta-depleted transplantation in children listed by TCRdb under 2016. About the study as a whole: Using TCR repertoire profiling, the study followed T-cell immune reconstitution in a quantitative way in children after TCRalphabeta/CD19-depleted allogeneic hematopoietic cell transplantation.

Broader findings and caveats from the paper: The apparently early recovery of alphabetaT-cell counts about two months after transplant reportedly depended on only several hundred rapidly expanded clones that came from non-depleted graft cells. Hyperexpanded clone frequencies declined over subsequent months; after one year, T-cell counts and TCRbeta diversity were mostly attributed to newly produced T cells. The high TCRbeta diversity at day 60 in some patients was ascribed to recipient T cells and intrathymic progenitors that had survived conditioning.

The treatment or condition label here, explained by the study, means: allogeneic hematopoietic cell transplantation with graft depleted of TCRalphabeta T cells and CD19 B cells. TCRalphabeta/CD19-depleted allogeneic hematopoietic cell grafts were given to the transplant recipients, all of whom were children. Libraries were prepared through PCR. The run used an Illumina HiSeq 2500. TCR libraries were prepared with molecular barcoding, using unique molecular identifiers to normalize TCRbeta repertoire quantification. TCRdb itself trimmed the public reads at Q25 with fastp, ran MiXCR and retained productive beta chains. Rows matching on CDR3 protein sequence are summarized as one entry with the most common DNA and genes. In all, the sample holds around 72,000 distinct CDR3 sequences, and roughly 5.2% of those were seen once. Under 20% of the sample goes to the ten largest clones. At least ten counts were recorded for this clonotype. The clone's antigen remains unknown. Base qualities are not at hand, and no much larger clone is one base apart.

The CDR3 starts with the cysteine, ends with the phenylalanine, and has 13 residues. Only the CDR3 region is kept as DNA, spanning 39 bases read in frame from base 1. V loses 0 bases, J loses 3 bases, and the germline ends lie 6 bases apart. CDR1 LGHDT and CDR2 YNNKEL are derived from the germline V gene (reference sequence). The source is a boy under two years old who had a stem cell transplant for acute myeloid leukemia, so the T cells may come from the graft donor. Sample: PBMCs, mostly from graft donor cells, taken 180 days after TCRalphabeta/CD19-depleted stem cell transplant. The sequence joins TRBV3-1 to TRBJ2-7; the D gene identity is not certain. Read as DNA, the sequence is TGTGCCAGCAGCCAAGAAGCCCTCTACGAGCAGTACTTC. Its product reads: CASSQEALYEQYF.